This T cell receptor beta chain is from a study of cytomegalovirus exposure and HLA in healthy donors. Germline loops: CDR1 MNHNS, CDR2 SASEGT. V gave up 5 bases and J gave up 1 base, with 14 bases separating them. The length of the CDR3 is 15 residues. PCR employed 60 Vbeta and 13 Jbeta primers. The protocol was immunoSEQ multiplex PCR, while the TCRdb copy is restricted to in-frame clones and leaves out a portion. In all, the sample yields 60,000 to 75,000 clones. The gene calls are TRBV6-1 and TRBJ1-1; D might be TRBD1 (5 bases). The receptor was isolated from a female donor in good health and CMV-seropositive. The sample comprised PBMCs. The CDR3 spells CASSFQTVGNTEAFF. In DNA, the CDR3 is TGTGCCAGCAGTTTCCAGACAGTTGGGAACACTGAAGCTTTCTTT.